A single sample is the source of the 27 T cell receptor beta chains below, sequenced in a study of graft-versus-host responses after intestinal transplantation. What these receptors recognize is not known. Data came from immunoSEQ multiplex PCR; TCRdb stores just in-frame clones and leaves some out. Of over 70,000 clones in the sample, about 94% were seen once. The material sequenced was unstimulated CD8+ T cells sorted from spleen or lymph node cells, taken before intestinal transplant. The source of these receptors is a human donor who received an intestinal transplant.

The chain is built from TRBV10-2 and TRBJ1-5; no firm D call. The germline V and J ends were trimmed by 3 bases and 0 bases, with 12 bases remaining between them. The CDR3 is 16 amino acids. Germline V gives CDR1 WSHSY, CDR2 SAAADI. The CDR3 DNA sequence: TGCGCCAGCAGTGATGGGTCTCCTTATAGCAATCAGCCCCAGCATTTT. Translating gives CASSDGSPYSNQPQHF.

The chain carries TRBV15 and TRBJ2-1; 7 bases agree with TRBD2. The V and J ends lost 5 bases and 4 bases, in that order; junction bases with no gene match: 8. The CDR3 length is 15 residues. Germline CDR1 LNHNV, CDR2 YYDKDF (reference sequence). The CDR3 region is CATSVGRESYNEQFF. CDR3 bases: TGTGCCACCAGCGTTGGGCGGGAGTCTTACAATGAGCAGTTCTTC.

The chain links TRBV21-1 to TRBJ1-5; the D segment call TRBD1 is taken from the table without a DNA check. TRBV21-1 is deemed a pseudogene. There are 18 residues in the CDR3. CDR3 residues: CASSKSPGTGVGNQPQHF. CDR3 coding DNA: TGTGCCAGCAGCAAATCCCCCGGGACAGGGGTGGGCAATCAGCCCCAGCATTTT.

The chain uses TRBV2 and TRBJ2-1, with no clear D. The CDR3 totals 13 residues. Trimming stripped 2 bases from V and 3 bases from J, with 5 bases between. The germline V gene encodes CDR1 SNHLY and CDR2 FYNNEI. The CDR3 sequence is CASSESVYNEQFF. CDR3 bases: TGTGCCAGCAGTGAATCTGTCTACAATGAGCAGTTCTTC.

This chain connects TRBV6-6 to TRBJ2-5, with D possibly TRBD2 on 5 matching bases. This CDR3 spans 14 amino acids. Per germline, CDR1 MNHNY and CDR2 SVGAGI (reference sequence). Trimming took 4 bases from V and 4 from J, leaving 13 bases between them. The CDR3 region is CASSSPPAGETQYF. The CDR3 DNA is TGTGCCAGCAGTTCCCCCCCTGCGGGAGAGACCCAGTACTTC.

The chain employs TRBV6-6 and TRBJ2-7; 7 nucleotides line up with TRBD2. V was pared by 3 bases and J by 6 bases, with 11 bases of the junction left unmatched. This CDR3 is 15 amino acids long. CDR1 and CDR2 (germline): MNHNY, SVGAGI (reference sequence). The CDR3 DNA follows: TGTGCCAGCAGTTATCTGTCGCGGGAGTCGGCCGAGCAGTACTTC. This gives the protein CASSYLSRESAEQYF.

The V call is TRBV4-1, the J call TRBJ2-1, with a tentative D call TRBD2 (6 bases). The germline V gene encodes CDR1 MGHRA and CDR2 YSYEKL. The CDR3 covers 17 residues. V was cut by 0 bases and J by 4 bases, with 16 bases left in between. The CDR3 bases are TGCGCCAGCAGCCAAGATGGGAGGAGCATGACTTACAATGAGCAGTTCTTC. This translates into CASSQDGRSMTYNEQFF.

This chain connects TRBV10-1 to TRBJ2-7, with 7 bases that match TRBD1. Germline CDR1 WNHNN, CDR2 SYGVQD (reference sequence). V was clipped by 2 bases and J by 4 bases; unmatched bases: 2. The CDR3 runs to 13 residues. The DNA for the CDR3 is TGCGCCAGCAGTGAGGGCAGGGGGTACGAGCAGTACTTC. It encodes CASSEGRGYEQYF.

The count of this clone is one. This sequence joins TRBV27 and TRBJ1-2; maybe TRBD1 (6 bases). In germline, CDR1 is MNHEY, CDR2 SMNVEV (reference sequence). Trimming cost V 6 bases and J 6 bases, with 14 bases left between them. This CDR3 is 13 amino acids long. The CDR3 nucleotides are TGTGCCAGCAGCCTAGGGGGGGCAGATGGCTACACCTTC. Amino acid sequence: CASSLGGADGYTF.

This CDR3 reads CASSQTTIQRGGGGYTF. The CDR3 bases are TGTGCCAGCTCCCAAACCACTATCCAGCGAGGGGGCGGTGGCTACACCTTC. The V call is TRBV18, the J call TRBJ1-2, with 7 bases aligning to TRBD1. The ends lost 6 bases at V and 7 bases at J; junction bases unmatched: 20. The CDR3 loop spans 17 amino acids. The germline V gene has CDR1 KGHSH and CDR2 LQKENI. The whole variable domain, filled in from reference TRBV18 and TRBJ1-2, reads NAGVMQNPRHLVRRRGQEARLRCSPMKGHSHVYWYRQLPEEGLKFMVYLQKENIIDESGMPKERFSAEFPKEGPSILRIQQVVRGDSAAYFCASSQTTIQRGGGGYTFGSGTRLTVV.

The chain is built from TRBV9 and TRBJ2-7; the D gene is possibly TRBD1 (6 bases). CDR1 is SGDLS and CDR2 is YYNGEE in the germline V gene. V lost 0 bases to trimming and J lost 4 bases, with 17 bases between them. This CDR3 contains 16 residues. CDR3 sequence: CASSVGDTDTAYEQYF. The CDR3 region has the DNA TGTGCCAGCAGCGTAGGGGACACCGACACAGCTTACGAGCAGTACTTC.

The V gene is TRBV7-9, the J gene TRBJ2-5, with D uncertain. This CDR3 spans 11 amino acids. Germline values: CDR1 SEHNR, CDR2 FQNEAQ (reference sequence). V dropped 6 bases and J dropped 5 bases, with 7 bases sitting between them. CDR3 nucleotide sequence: TGTGCCAGCAGTAGATGGGAGACCCAGTACTTC. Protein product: CASSRWETQYF.

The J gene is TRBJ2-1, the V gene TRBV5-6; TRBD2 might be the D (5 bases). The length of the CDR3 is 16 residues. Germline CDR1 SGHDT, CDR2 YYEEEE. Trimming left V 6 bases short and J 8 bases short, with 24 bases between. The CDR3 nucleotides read TGTGCCAGCATACTGACCGTGGCTAGCTTTCGGGATGAGCAGTTCTTC. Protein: CASILTVASFRDEQFF.

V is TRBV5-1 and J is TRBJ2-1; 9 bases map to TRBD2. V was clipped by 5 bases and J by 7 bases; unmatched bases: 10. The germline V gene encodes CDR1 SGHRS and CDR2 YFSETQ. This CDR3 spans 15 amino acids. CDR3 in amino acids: CASSEGSLAGNEQFF. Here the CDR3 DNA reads TGCGCCAGCAGTGAGGGGAGTCTAGCGGGGAATGAGCAGTTCTTC.

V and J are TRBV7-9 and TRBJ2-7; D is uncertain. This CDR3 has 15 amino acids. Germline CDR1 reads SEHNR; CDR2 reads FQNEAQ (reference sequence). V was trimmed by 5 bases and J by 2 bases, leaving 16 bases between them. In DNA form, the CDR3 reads TGTGCCAGCAGCCGGCCGATCCCGTCGGCCTACGAGCAGTACTTC. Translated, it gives CASSRPIPSAYEQYF.

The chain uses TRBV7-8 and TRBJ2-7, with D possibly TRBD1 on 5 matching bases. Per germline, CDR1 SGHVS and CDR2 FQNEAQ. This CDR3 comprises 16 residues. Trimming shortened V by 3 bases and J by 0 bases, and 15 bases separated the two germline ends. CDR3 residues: CASSLDDSQGSYEQYF. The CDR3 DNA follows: TGTGCCAGCAGCTTGGATGACAGTCAAGGCTCCTACGAGCAGTACTTC. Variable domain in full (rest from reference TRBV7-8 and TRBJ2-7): GAGVSQSPRYKVAKRGQDVALRCDPISGHVSLFWYQQALGQGPEFLTYFQNEAQLDKSGLPSDRFFAERPEGSVSTLKIQRTQQEDSAVYLCASSLDDSQGSYEQYFGPGTRLTVT.

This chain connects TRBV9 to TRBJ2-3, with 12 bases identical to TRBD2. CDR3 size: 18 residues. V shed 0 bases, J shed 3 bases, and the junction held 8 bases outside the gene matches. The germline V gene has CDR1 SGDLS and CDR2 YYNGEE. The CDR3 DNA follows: TGTGCCAGCAGCGTAGGACTAGCGGGAGACCCCCCAACAGATACGCAGTATTTT. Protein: CASSVGLAGDPPTDTQYF.

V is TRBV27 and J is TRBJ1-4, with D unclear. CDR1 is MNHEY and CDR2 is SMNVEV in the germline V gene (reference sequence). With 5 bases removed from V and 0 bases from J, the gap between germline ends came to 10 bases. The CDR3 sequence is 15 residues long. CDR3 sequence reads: CASSPTVATNEKLFF. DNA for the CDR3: TGTGCCAGCAGTCCTACAGTTGCAACTAATGAAAAACTGTTTTTT.

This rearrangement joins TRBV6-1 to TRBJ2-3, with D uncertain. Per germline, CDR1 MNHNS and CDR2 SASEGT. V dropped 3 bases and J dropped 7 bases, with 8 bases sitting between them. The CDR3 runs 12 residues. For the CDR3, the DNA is TGTGCCAGCAGTGATGGGTTGAATACGCAGTATTTT. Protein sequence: CASSDGLNTQYF.

CDR3 DNA: TGCAGCGTTGACGTGCAGAACGAGCAGTACTTC. Translated, it gives CSVDVQNEQYF. The chain combines TRBV29-1 with TRBJ2-7; D unclear. Trimming cost V 3 bases and J 5 bases, with 8 bases left between them. Germline V gives CDR1 SQVTM, CDR2 ANQGSEA. This CDR3 has 11 amino acids.

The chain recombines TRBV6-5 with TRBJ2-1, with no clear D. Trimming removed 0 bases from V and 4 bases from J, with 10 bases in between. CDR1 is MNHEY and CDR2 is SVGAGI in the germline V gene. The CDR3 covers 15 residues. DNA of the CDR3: TGTGCCAGCAGTTACTCTCCTCTGTATTACAATGAGCAGTTCTTC. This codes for CASSYSPLYYNEQFF.

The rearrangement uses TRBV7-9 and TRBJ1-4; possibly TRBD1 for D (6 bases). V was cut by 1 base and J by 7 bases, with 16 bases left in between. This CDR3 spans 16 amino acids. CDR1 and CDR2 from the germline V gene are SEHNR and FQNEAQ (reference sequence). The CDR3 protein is CASSLVRGGFGEKLFF. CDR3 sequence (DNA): TGTGCCAGCAGCTTAGTAAGGGGGGGTTTTGGTGAAAAACTGTTTTTT.

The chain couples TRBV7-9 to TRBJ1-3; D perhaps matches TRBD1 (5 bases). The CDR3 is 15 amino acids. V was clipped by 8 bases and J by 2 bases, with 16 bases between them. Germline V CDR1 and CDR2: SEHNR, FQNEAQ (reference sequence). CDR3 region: CASSPYGDAGNTIYF. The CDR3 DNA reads TGTGCCAGCTCCCCTTATGGGGACGCTGGAAACACCATATATTTT.

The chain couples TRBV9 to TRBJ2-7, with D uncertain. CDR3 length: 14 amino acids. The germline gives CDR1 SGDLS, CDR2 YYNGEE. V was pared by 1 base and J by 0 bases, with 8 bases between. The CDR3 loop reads CASSVSYSSYEQYF. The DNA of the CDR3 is TGTGCCAGCAGCGTAAGTTACAGCTCCTACGAGCAGTACTTC.

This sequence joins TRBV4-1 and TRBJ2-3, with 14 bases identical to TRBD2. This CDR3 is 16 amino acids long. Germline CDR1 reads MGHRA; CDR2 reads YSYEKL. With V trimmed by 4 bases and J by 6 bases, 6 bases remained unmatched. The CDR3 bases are TGCGCCAGCAGCCCAAGACTAGCGGGAGGGGGGGATACGCAGTATTTT. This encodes CASSPRLAGGGDTQYF.

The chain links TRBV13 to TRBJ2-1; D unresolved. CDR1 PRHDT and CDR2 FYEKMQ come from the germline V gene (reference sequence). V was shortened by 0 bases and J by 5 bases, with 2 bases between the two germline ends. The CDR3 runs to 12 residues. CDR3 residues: CASSLGDNEQFF. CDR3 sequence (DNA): TGTGCCAGCAGCTTAGGAGACAATGAGCAGTTCTTC. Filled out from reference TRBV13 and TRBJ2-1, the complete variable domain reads AAGVIQSPRHLIKEKRETATLKCYPIPRHDTVYWYQQGPGQDPQFLISFYEKMQSDKGSIPDRFSAQQFSDYHSELNMSSLELGDSALYFCASSLGDNEQFFGPGTRLTVL.

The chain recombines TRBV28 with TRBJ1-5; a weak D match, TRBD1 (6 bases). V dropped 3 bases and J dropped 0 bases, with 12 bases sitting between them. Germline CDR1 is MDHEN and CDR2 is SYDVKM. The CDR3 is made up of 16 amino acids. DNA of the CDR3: TGTGCCAGCAGTTTTGACAGGCTTAATAGCAATCAGCCCCAGCATTTT. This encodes CASSFDRLNSNQPQHF.